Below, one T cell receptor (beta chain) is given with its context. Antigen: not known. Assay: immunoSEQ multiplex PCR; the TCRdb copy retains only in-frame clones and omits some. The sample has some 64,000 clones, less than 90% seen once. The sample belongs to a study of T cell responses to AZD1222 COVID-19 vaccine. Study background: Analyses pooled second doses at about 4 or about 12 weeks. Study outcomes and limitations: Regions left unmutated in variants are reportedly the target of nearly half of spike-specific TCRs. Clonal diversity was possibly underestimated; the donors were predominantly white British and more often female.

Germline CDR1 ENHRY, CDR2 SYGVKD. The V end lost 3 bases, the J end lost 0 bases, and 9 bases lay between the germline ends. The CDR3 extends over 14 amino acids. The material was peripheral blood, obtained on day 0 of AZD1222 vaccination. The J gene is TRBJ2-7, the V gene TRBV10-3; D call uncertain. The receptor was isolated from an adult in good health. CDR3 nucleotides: TGTGCCATCAGTGATGCCAAGAACTCCTACGAGCAGTACTTC. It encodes CAISDAKNSYEQYF.